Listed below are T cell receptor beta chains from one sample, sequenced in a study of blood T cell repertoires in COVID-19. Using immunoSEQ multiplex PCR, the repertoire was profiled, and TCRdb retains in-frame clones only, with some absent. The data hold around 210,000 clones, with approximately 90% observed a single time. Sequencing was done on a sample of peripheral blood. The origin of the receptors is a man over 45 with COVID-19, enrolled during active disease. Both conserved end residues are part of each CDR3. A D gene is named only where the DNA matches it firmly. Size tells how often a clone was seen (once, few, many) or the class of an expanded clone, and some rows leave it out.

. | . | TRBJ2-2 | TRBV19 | CASSQILTGPTGELFF | TGTGCCAGTAGTCAAATCCTGACAGGTCCCACCGGGGAGCTGTTTTTT
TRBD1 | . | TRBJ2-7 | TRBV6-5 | CASRPGQKSYEQYF | TGTGCCAGCAGGCCGGGACAGAAATCCTACGAGCAGTACTTC
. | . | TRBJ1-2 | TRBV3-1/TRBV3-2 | CASSQVPGPEGYTF | TGTGCCAGCAGCCAAGTTCCAGGGCCTGAGGGCTACACCTTC
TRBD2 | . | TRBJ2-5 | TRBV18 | CASSPPSGSGSVGTQYF | TGTGCCAGCTCACCACCTAGCGGGAGTGGGTCAGTTGGGACCCAGTACTTC
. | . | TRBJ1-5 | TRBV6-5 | CASSGLGSGNQPQHF | TGTGCCAGCAGCGGGTTGGGTTCGGGCAATCAGCCCCAGCATTTT
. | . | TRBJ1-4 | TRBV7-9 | CASSLGFQTEKLFF | TGTGCCAGCAGCTTAGGGTTTCAGACAGAAAAACTGTTTTTT
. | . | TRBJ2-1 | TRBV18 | CASSPLVTVYNEQFF | TGTGCCAGCTCACCACTCGTGACAGTATACAATGAGCAGTTCTTC
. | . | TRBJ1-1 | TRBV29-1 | CSVGKRGGSEAFF | TGCAGCGTTGGGAAACGAGGTGGCTCTGAAGCTTTCTTT
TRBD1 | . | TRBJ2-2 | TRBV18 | CASSPPGQGLTGELFF | TGTGCCAGCTCCCCACCGGGACAGGGCCTCACCGGGGAGCTGTTTTTT
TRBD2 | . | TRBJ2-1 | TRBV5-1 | CASSLAGSNNEQFF | TGCGCCAGCAGCTTAGCGGGAAGCAACAATGAGCAGTTCTTC
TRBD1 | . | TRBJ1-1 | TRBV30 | CAWSRQGPAEAFF | TGTGCCTGGAGCCGACAGGGGCCGGCTGAAGCTTTCTTT
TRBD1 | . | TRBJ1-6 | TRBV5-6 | CASSLRDRGGNSPLHF | TGTGCCAGCAGCCTCCGGGACAGGGGGGGTAATTCACCCCTCCACTTT
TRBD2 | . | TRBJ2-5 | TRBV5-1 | CASTQAGSQETQYF | TGCGCCAGCACACAAGCGGGATCACAAGAGACCCAGTACTTC
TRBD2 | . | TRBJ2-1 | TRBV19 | CASRASGGLHNEQFF | TGTGCCAGCCGGGCTAGCGGGGGGCTTCACAATGAGCAGTTCTTC
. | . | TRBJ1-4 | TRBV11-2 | CASSFRPGGEKLFF | TGTGCCAGCAGCTTTCGACCCGGCGGGGAAAAACTGTTTTTT
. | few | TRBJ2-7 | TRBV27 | CASSLGTSRYEQYF | TGTGCCAGCAGTTTGGGGACAAGCCGCTACGAGCAGTACTTC
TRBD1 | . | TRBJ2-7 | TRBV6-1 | CASSELTGNEQYF | TGTGCCAGCAGTGAATTGACAGGGAACGAGCAGTACTTC
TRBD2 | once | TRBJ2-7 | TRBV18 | CASSPPSGGSYEQYF | TGTGCCAGCTCACCACCGTCGGGGGGCTCCTACGAGCAGTACTTC
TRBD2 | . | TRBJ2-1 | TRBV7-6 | CASSYPPAGVNEQFF | TGTGCCAGCAGCTACCCCCCAGCGGGGGTAAATGAGCAGTTCTTC
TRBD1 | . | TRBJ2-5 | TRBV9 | CASSSTGLQETQYF | TGTGCCAGCAGCTCGACAGGGCTACAAGAGACCCAGTACTTC
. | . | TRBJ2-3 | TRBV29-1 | CSVVDNTDTQYF | TGCAGCGTTGTGGACAACACAGATACGCAGTATTTT
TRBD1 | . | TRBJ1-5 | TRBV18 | CASSPGTGRNQPQHF | TGTGCCAGCTCACCCGGGACAGGGCGGAATCAGCCCCAGCATTTT
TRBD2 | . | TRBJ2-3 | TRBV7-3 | CASSPFASGSFPDTQYF | TGTGCCAGCAGCCCCTTTGCTAGCGGGAGTTTCCCAGATACGCAGTATTTT
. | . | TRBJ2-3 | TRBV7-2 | CASSNRGTDTQYF | TGTGCCAGCAGCAATCGAGGCACAGATACGCAGTATTTT
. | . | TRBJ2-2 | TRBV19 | CASSTSAGNTGELFF | TGTGCCAGCAGTACCTCAGCGGGGAACACCGGGGAGCTGTTTTTT
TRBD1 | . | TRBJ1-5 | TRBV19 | CASSSIDRGFEPQHF | TGTGCCAGTAGTTCCATCGACAGGGGCTTCGAGCCCCAGCATTTT
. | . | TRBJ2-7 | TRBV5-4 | CASSLDSGTYEQYF | TGTGCCAGCAGCTTGGACTCAGGAACCTACGAGCAGTACTTC
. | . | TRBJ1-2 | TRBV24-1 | CATSVGVGYTF | TGTGCCACCAGTGTAGGGGTTGGCTACACCTTC
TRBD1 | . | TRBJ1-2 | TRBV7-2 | CASSLAGTAYGYTF | TGTGCCAGCAGCCTCGCCGGGACAGCCTATGGCTACACCTTC
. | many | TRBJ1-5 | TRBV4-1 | CASSQEGQNNQPQHF | TGCGCCAGCAGCCAAGAGGGGCAGAACAATCAGCCCCAGCATTTT
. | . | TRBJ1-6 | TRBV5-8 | CASSLATSPLHF | TGTGCCAGCAGCCTAGCGACCTCACCCCTCCACTTT
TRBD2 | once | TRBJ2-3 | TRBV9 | CASSTRGLATTDTQYF | TGTGCCAGCAGCACACGGGGACTAGCAACCACAGATACGCAGTATTTT
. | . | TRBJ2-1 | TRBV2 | CASSDIGQRGAEQFF | TGTGCCAGCAGTGACATAGGACAGAGAGGGGCTGAGCAGTTCTTC
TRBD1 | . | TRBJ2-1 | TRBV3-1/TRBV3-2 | CASSNRDRVHNEQFF | TGTGCCAGCAGCAACCGGGACAGGGTCCACAATGAGCAGTTCTTC
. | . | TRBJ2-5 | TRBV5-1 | CASSLDTAPSETQYF | TGCGCCAGCAGCTTAGACACGGCCCCTTCCGAGACCCAGTACTTC
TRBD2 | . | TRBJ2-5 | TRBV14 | CASSQRTSGSRWTQYF | TGTGCCAGCAGCCAGCGGACTAGCGGGTCCCGGTGGACCCAGTACTTC
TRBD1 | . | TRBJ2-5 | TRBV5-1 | CASSWDREETQYF | TGCGCCAGCAGCTGGGACAGGGAAGAGACCCAGTACTTC
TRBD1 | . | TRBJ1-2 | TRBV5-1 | CASSLAGTGVGYTF | TGCGCCAGCAGCTTGGCTGGGACAGGGGTCGGCTACACCTTC
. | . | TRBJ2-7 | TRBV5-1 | CASSPPTNSYEQYF | TGCGCCAGCAGCCCGCCGACTAACTCCTACGAGCAGTACTTC
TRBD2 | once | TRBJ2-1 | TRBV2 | CASSDLGLANYNEQFF | TGTGCCAGCAGTGATCTAGGACTAGCAAACTACAATGAGCAGTTCTTC
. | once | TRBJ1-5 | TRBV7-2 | CASSLARSNSGFSNQPQHF | TGTGCCAGCAGCTTAGCGCGTTCGAACAGCGGATTTAGCAATCAGCCCCAGCATTTT
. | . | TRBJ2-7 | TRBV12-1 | CASSLTSRLAGPWGEQYF | TGTGCCAGCAGCTTGACTTCGAGACTAGCGGGCCCCTGGGGAGAGCAGTACTTC
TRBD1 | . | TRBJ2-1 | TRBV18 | CASSPQGQDNNNEQFF | TGTGCCAGCTCACCCCAGGGACAGGACAATAACAATGAGCAGTTCTTC
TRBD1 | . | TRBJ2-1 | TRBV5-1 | CASSPRQGDIDEQFF | TGCGCCAGCAGCCCGAGACAGGGAGACATCGATGAGCAGTTCTTC
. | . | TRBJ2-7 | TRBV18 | CASSPPGGYEQYF | TGTGCCAGCTCACCACCGGGAGGCTACGAGCAGTACTTC
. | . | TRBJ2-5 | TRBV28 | CASSQPARETQYF | TGTGCCAGCAGCCAACCAGCCAGGGAGACCCAGTACTTC